These 14 T cell receptor beta chains came from one sample sequenced in a study of blood T cell repertoires in COVID-19. Here immunoSEQ multiplex PCR was the method, and the copy in TCRdb shows in-frame clones only, minus some. This sample yields about 90,000 clones, of which around 88% are seen a single time; approximately 1.3% belongs to the top ten. Sequencing used peripheral blood. Receptors were obtained from a man older than 75 with active or convalescent COVID-19.

The chain joins TRBV2 to TRBJ2-2, with 7 positions matching TRBD1. Trimming removed 5 bases from V and 3 bases from J; junction bases left unmatched: 6. Germline values: CDR1 SNHLY, CDR2 FYNNEI. CDR3 size: 15 residues. The CDR3 DNA sequence: TGTGCCAGCAGTTCCCCAGGGGGTTACACCGGGGAGCTGTTTTTT. Translated: CASSSPGGYTGELFF.

The chain combines TRBV6-2 or TRBV6-3 with TRBJ1-2; TRBD1 is a possible D gene (5 bases). The germline gives CDR1 MNHEY, CDR2 SVGEGT. Trimming took 4 bases from V and 1 from J, leaving 7 bases between them. This CDR3 comprises 13 residues. CDR3 in DNA: TGTGCCAGCAGTTCCCAGGGTAACTATGGCTACACCTTC. Its protein product is CASSSQGNYGYTF.

The chain employs TRBV10-3 and TRBJ1-1; 8 positions match TRBD1. The trim removed 3 bases at V and 6 bases at J, leaving 3 bases unmatched. This CDR3 has 13 amino acids. The V gene's germline CDR1 is ENHRY and CDR2 SYGVKD. CDR3 DNA: TGTGCCATCAGTGACAGGGGGCCATCTGAAGCTTTCTTT. It translates to CAISDRGPSEAFF.

CDR3 region: CATEQGAGGNTIYF. In DNA form, the CDR3 reads TGTGCCACCGAACAGGGGGCAGGCGGAAACACCATATATTTT. The chain is built from TRBV19 and TRBJ1-3, with 9 bases that match TRBD1. The CDR3 totals 14 residues. Germline trimming cut 10 bases from V and 4 bases from J; bases unmatched to any gene: 8. Germline loops: CDR1 LNHDA, CDR2 SQIVND (reference sequence).

This clone was picked up one time. The chain joins TRBV20-1 to TRBJ2-1, with a weak D call TRBD2 (6 bases). V was shortened by 5 bases and J by 10 bases, with 12 bases between the two germline ends. From germline, CDR1 is DFQATT and CDR2 SNEGSKA (reference sequence). The CDR3 spans 11 residues. In nucleotides, the CDR3 is TGCAGTGCTCAGCTAGCGAGAGAGCAGTTCTTC. Translation gives CSAQLAREQFF.

V usage is TRBV6-2 or TRBV6-3 and J usage is TRBJ2-1, with a possible D match to TRBD2 (6 bases). There are 15 residues in the CDR3. In germline, CDR1 is MNHEY, CDR2 SVGEGT. The V and J ends lost 2 bases and 5 bases respectively, with 13 bases between them. CDR3 residues: CASSYPSGFDNEQFF. DNA for the CDR3: TGTGCCAGCAGTTACCCCAGCGGGTTCGACAATGAGCAGTTCTTC.

This sequence joins TRBV28 and TRBJ1-2; 7 bases fit TRBD1. CDR1 and CDR2 from the germline V gene are MDHEN and SYDVKM. This CDR3 contains 11 residues. The V segment lost 6 bases and the J segment 13 bases; nucleotides outside the gene matches: 8. For the CDR3, the DNA is TGTGCCAGCAGCCGCGGACAGGCAAGCACCTTC. Translating it yields CASSRGQASTF.

The chain carries TRBV7-9 and TRBJ1-4; TRBD1 agrees at 7 bases. V was clipped by 5 bases and J by 2 bases; unmatched bases: 5. The CDR3 loop spans 15 amino acids. In germline, CDR1 is SEHNR, CDR2 FQNEAQ (reference sequence). The CDR3 DNA follows: TGTGCCAGCAGCCCAAAGGGGGCGACTAATGAAAAACTGTTTTTT. Translated: CASSPKGATNEKLFF.

The count of this clone is one. V and J are TRBV19 and TRBJ2-7, with a weak D call TRBD1 (6 bases). The CDR3 loop spans 13 amino acids. V was shortened by 0 bases and J by 7 bases, with 10 bases between the two germline ends. CDR1 and CDR2 (germline): LNHDA, SQIVND (reference sequence). CDR3 nucleotides: TGTGCCAGTAGTATAGAGGCAGGGGAGGAGCAGTACTTC. Encoded protein: CASSIEAGEEQYF.

V usage is TRBV29-1 and J usage is TRBJ2-5; D not certain. This CDR3 contains 11 residues. Between the trimmed V and J ends, which lost 8 bases and 5 bases, there was a span of 12 bases. CDR1 SQVTM and CDR2 ANQGSEA come from the germline V gene. CDR3 region: CSPTFGETQYF. CDR3 nucleotides: TGCAGCCCAACTTTCGGGGAGACCCAGTACTTC.

The V gene is TRBV24-1, the J gene TRBJ2-1, with 12 bases matching TRBD2. Germline CDR1 is KGHDR and CDR2 is SFDVKD. Trimming removed 3 bases from V and 7 bases from J; junction bases left unmatched: 9. The CDR3 runs to 17 residues. CDR3 residues: CATSDPLLAGGRNEQFF. CDR3 bases: TGTGCCACCAGTGATCCACTACTAGCGGGAGGAAGAAATGAGCAGTTCTTC.

The chain uses TRBV27 and TRBJ1-6, with D possibly matching TRBD1 (5 bases). The V end lost 0 bases, the J end lost 1 base, and 10 bases lay between the germline ends. CDR1 and CDR2 from the germline V gene are MNHEY and SMNVEV (reference sequence). This CDR3 is built from 17 residues. The DNA for the CDR3 is TGTGCCAGCAGTTTATCGAGTGGGGCATCCTATAATTCACCCCTCCACTTT. It codes for CASSLSSGASYNSPLHF.

V gene TRBV19 combines with J gene TRBJ2-5, with D perhaps TRBD1 (6 bases). This CDR3 is 14 amino acids long. Germline V CDR1 and CDR2: LNHDA, SQIVND (reference sequence). The V end was cut by 3 bases, the J end by 5 bases, with 13 bases between. This CDR3 is CASSMIGTTETQYF. The CDR3 DNA sequence: TGTGCCAGTAGTATGATAGGGACAACGGAGACCCAGTACTTC.

V and J are TRBV27 and TRBJ1-1; TRBD1 aligns across 7 bases. CDR3 size: 14 residues. After removal of 3 bases from V and 2 bases from J, the junction contained 3 bases not matched to a gene. Germline-derived CDR1 and CDR2 are MNHEY and SMNVEV (reference sequence). This CDR3 reads CASSFDRANTEAFF. Written as DNA, the CDR3 is TGTGCCAGCAGTTTTGACAGGGCTAACACTGAAGCTTTCTTT.